These 28 T cell receptor beta chains share one sample of origin, sequenced in a study of long-term antiretroviral therapy in people with HIV. Runs used v3.0 of the immunoSEQ assay and were done at survey level. Clones were sequenced by immunoSEQ multiplex PCR, and TCRdb holds only the in-frame ones, with some missing. The sample has approximately 18,000 clones, roughly 79% seen once; the top ten hold 9.5% to 14%. Sequenced material: unsorted PBMCs, taken 2.3 years after starting antiretroviral therapy. The origin of the receptors is a woman between 40 and 50 years old with HIV.

This clone appeared a single time. The CDR3 sequence is CASSEGLIENIQYF. The CDR3 coding sequence is TGTGCCAGCAGCGAAGGACTGATAGAAAACATTCAGTACTTC. The chain carries TRBV5-6 and TRBJ2-4; possible D gene TRBD2, 5 bases. Trimming removed 4 bases at V and 5 bases at J, with 13 bases between. CDR1 and CDR2 from the germline V gene are SGHDT and YYEEEE. The CDR3 consists of 14 residues.

The genes are TRBV30 and TRBJ2-7, with D unresolved. The ends were cut back, 0 bases at V and 4 bases at J, with 7 bases in the middle. This CDR3 contains 12 residues. Germline V gives CDR1 GTSNPN, CDR2 SVGIG (reference sequence). The CDR3 here is CAWSVVSYEQYF. In DNA form, the CDR3 reads TGTGCCTGGAGTGTGGTTTCATACGAGCAGTACTTC.

The V gene is TRBV5-8, the J gene TRBJ2-3; TRBD2 aligns across 9 bases. V lost 4 bases, J lost 4 bases, and 7 bases stayed unmatched. This CDR3 is 15 amino acids long. Looked up from germline, CDR1 is SGHTS and CDR2 is YDEGEE. DNA of the CDR3: TGTGCCAGCAGCCAGGCGGGAGGGGCCCCAGATACGCAGTATTTT. This translates into CASSQAGGAPDTQYF.

With regard to this clone: Different DNA sequences within this sample yield the same CDR3. This chain connects TRBV4-1 to TRBJ2-2; 10 bases agree with TRBD2. This CDR3 has 18 amino acids. The V and J ends lost 1 base and 5 bases, in that order; junction bases with no gene match: 10. In germline, CDR1 is MGHRA, CDR2 YSYEKL. CDR3 amino acids: CASSQGGLAGVGTGELFF. DNA for the CDR3: TGCGCCAGCAGCCAAGGGGGGCTAGCGGGAGTTGGGACCGGGGAGCTGTTTTTT.

In its sample, this clone was seen a few times. The rearrangement links TRBV5-1 to TRBJ1-1; perhaps TRBD1 as D (5 bases). The CDR3 covers 13 residues. Trimming stripped 0 bases from V and 9 bases from J, with 12 bases between. CDR1 SGHRS and CDR2 YFSETQ come from the germline V gene. The CDR3 sequence is CASSLEGIPQAFF. The CDR3 DNA is TGCGCCAGCAGCTTGGAGGGGATACCCCAAGCTTTCTTT. The full variable domain, its missing parts supplied by reference TRBV5-1 and TRBJ1-1, is KAGVTQTPRYLIKTRGQQVTLSCSPISGHRSVSWYQQTPGQGLQFLFEYFSETQRNKGNFPGRFSGRQFSNSRSEMNVSTLELGDSALYLCASSLEGIPQAFFGQGTRLTVV.

This clone was observed a few times. The J gene is TRBJ1-1, the V gene TRBV19; no clear D gene. The ends were cut back, 3 bases at V and 8 bases at J, with 7 bases in the middle. The CDR3 has 11 amino acids. The germline CDR1 and CDR2 sequences are LNHDA and SQIVND (reference sequence). The CDR3 sequence: CASSIGLEAFF. CDR3 bases: TGTGCCAGTAGTATTGGGTTAGAAGCTTTCTTT.

J is TRBJ2-5 and V is TRBV30; either TRBD1 or TRBD2 may fit D (5 bases each). In germline, CDR1 is GTSNPN, CDR2 SVGIG (reference sequence). Trimming cost V 3 bases and J 0 bases, with 14 bases left between them. The CDR3 is 15 amino acids. CDR3 sequence reads: CAWSPGQKYQETQYF. For the CDR3, the DNA is TGTGCCTGGAGCCCGGGGCAGAAGTACCAAGAGACCCAGTACTTC.

V gene TRBV19 combines with J gene TRBJ2-7; 11 bases fit TRBD2. CDR1 and CDR2 from the germline V gene are LNHDA and SQIVND (reference sequence). This CDR3 is built from 15 residues. J gave up 4 bases and V 6 bases, and 8 bases lay outside the gene matches. CDR3 sequence (DNA): TGTGCCAGTAGCCTGTCCGGGACTAGCGGATACGAGCAGTACTTC. It codes for CASSLSGTSGYEQYF.

This chain's CDR3 is CASSDIGRADYGYTF. The CDR3 DNA follows: TGCGCCAGCAGTGATATTGGCAGGGCTGACTATGGCTACACCTTC. The chain carries TRBV10-2 and TRBJ1-2, with D perhaps matching TRBD1 (5 bases). The ends were cut back, 3 bases at V and 3 bases at J, with 14 bases in the middle. Looked up from germline, CDR1 is WSHSY and CDR2 is SAAADI. The CDR3 is made up of 15 amino acids.

CDR3 in DNA: TGTGCCAGCAGTGGGGAGGTTTACGAGACCCAGTACTTC. Protein sequence: CASSGEVYETQYF. The rearrangement links TRBV6-1 to TRBJ2-5; TRBD2 might be the D (6 bases). V was trimmed by 4 bases and J by 5 bases, leaving 11 bases between them. Germline-derived CDR1 and CDR2 are MNHNS and SASEGT. The CDR3 is made up of 13 amino acids.

The DNA for the CDR3 is TGTGCCAGCAGCTCGCAGCCAGCGGCGTACAATGAGCAGTTCTTC. Translation: CASSSQPAAYNEQFF. The rearrangement joins TRBV7-6 to TRBJ2-1; a possible D gene is TRBD2 (5 bases). CDR1 and CDR2 from the germline V gene are SGHVS and FNYEAQ. The CDR3 runs to 15 residues. Trimming removed 4 bases from V and 4 bases from J, with 14 bases in between.

The rearrangement links TRBV2 to TRBJ2-7; a weak D match, TRBD1 (6 bases). Germline V gives CDR1 SNHLY, CDR2 FYNNEI. This CDR3 spans 14 amino acids. V lost 7 bases, J lost 0 bases, and 13 bases lay in between. The CDR3 sequence is CASIGQLSSYEQYF. CDR3 in DNA: TGTGCCAGCATCGGACAGCTCAGCTCCTACGAGCAGTACTTC.

V usage is TRBV6-5 and J usage is TRBJ1-5; tentative D call: TRBD1 (5 bases). CDR3 length: 14 residues. The germline gives CDR1 MNHEY, CDR2 SVGAGI. V was trimmed by 5 bases and J by 6 bases, leaving 14 bases between them. CDR3 coding DNA: TGTGCCAGCAGTCGCCAGGGAATAGGTCAGCCCCAGCATTTT. Protein product: CASSRQGIGQPQHF.

CDR3 bases: TGTGCCAGCAGCGTCCCTTCCGGGACAGGGACCGAGCAGTACTTC. This translates into CASSVPSGTGTEQYF. The genes are TRBV7-6 and TRBJ2-7; 9 nucleotides line up with TRBD1. This CDR3 is built from 15 residues. Germline trimming cut 5 bases from V and 6 bases from J; bases unmatched to any gene: 11. Germline assignment: CDR1 SGHVS and CDR2 FNYEAQ.

The rearrangement uses TRBV7-8 and TRBJ2-7; either TRBD1 or TRBD2 may fit D (5 bases each). Looked up from germline, CDR1 is SGHVS and CDR2 is FQNEAQ. V dropped 3 bases and J dropped 0 bases, with 9 bases sitting between them. CDR3 length: 14 residues. In nucleotides, the CDR3 is TGTGCCAGCAGCTTTCCCGGGGCCTCCTACGAGCAGTACTTC. This sequence encodes CASSFPGASYEQYF.

The chain uses TRBV2 and TRBJ2-2; TRBD1 matches at 8 bases. Losses at the gene ends were 3 bases for V and 3 bases for J; bases not matched to a gene: 0. The CDR3 is made up of 14 amino acids. Germline CDR1 and CDR2: SNHLY and FYNNEI. For the CDR3, the DNA is TGTGCCAGCAGTGAGGACAGGGACACCGGGGAGCTGTTTTTT. As protein: CASSEDRDTGELFF. Based on the CDR3 plus reference TRBV2 and TRBJ2-2, the full variable domain is EPEVTQTPSHQVTQMGQEVILRCVPISNHLYFYWYRQILGQKVEFLVSFYNNEISEKSEIFDDQFSVERPDGSNFTLKIRSTKLEDSAMYFCASSEDRDTGELFFGEGSRLTVL.

The chain has TRBV9 and TRBJ1-4; TRBD1 aligns across 9 bases. This CDR3 has 15 residues. V shed 3 bases, J shed 8 bases, and the junction held 8 bases outside the gene matches. Germline V gene sequence: CDR1 SGDLS, CDR2 YYNGEE. This CDR3 is CASSAEQGALEKLFF. CDR3 sequence (DNA): TGTGCCAGCAGCGCCGAACAGGGGGCTCTGGAAAAACTGTTTTTT.

This sequence joins TRBV12-2 and TRBJ1-2; TRBD1, the D gene given by the table, was not confirmed from the DNA. TRBV12-2 is a pseudogene segment. The CDR3 extends over 14 amino acids. CDR3 sequence reads: CASRQSGTGDGYTF. The CDR3 bases are TGTGCAAGTCGCCAGTCCGGGACAGGGGATGGCTACACCTTC.

CDR3 residues: CASKKWWDMSFGGYTF. CDR3 DNA: TGTGCCAGCAAGAAATGGTGGGACATGAGCTTTGGTGGCTACACCTTC. J is TRBJ1-2 and V is TRBV2; D might be TRBD1 (6 bases). Trimming took 7 bases from V and 7 from J, leaving 25 bases between them. CDR1 and CDR2 (germline): SNHLY, FYNNEI. The CDR3 has 16 residues.

The V and J genes are TRBV30 and TRBJ1-1; D is perhaps TRBD1 (5 bases). CDR3 size: 14 residues. V was clipped by 3 bases and J by 0 bases, with 11 bases between them. Germline-derived CDR1 and CDR2 are GTSNPN and SVGIG (reference sequence). The CDR3 loop is CAWRIGRVNTEAFF. The CDR3 DNA reads as TGTGCCTGGAGGATCGGCAGGGTGAACACTGAAGCTTTCTTT.

The CDR3, as DNA: TGTGCCAGCAGTTACCGCGGGAGGCAAAATGAGCAGTTCTTC. Translated, it gives CASSYRGRQNEQFF. The V and J genes are TRBV28 and TRBJ2-1; 8 bases map to TRBD2. Germline trimming cut 4 bases from V and 7 bases from J; bases unmatched to any gene: 6. Germline values: CDR1 MDHEN, CDR2 SYDVKM. This CDR3 is 14 amino acids long.

The chain is built from TRBV10-2 and TRBJ2-2; 10 bases fit TRBD2. The junction had 11 bases not matched to a gene; V was cut back by 5 bases and J by 5 bases. CDR1 is WSHSY and CDR2 is SAAADI in the germline V gene. This CDR3 is 17 amino acids long. CDR3 sequence (DNA): TGCGCCAGCAGTTTATCAGCGGGGGGGCCGGGGACCGGGGAGCTGTTTTTT. It specifies CASSLSAGGPGTGELFF.

The rearrangement links TRBV5-4 to TRBJ1-1; D gene uncertain. The CDR3 contains 13 residues. The V end was cut by 1 base, the J end by 5 bases, with 9 bases between. Germline CDR1 and CDR2: SGHNT and YYREEE (reference sequence). The CDR3 sequence: CASSLQTPTEAFF. The CDR3 DNA reads TGTGCCAGCAGCTTGCAGACACCAACTGAAGCTTTCTTT.

This chain uses TRBV5-6 with TRBJ2-7; possible D gene TRBD2, 5 bases. The CDR3 is 15 amino acids. V dropped 0 bases and J dropped 3 bases, with 13 bases sitting between them. Germline V gene data show CDR1 as SGHDT and CDR2 as YYEEEE. CDR3 amino acids: CASSLGGLGLYEQYF. DNA for the CDR3: TGTGCCAGCAGCTTGGGAGGGTTGGGCCTCTACGAGCAGTACTTC. The full variable domain, rest sourced from reference TRBV5-6 and TRBJ2-7, is DAGVTQSPTHLIKTRGQQVTLRCSPKSGHDTVSWYQQALGQGPQFIFQYYEEEERQRGNFPDRFSGHQFPNYSSELNVNALLLGDSALYLCASSLGGLGLYEQYFGPGTRLTVT.

The chain employs TRBV6-1 and TRBJ1-5; the D gene is possibly TRBD1 (5 bases). This CDR3 comprises 14 residues. With 3 bases removed from V and 3 bases from J, the gap between germline ends came to 9 bases. CDR1 is MNHNS, CDR2 SASEGT, per germline. For the CDR3, the DNA is TGTGCCAGCAGTGACTCGGGGACCAATCAGCCCCAGCATTTT. Residues: CASSDSGTNQPQHF.

The CDR3 is CASSSLAGGTDTQYF. The DNA of the CDR3 is TGTGCCAGCAGCTCATTAGCGGGGGGCACAGATACGCAGTATTTT. This chain uses TRBV11-3 with TRBJ2-3; TRBD2 agrees at 9 bases. The germline CDR1 and CDR2 sequences are SGHNT and YENEEA. The trim removed 4 bases at V and 1 base at J, leaving 3 bases unmatched. The CDR3 consists of 15 residues.

The rearrangement joins TRBV28 to TRBJ1-6, with D possibly being TRBD1 (5 bases). This CDR3 spans 15 amino acids. Germline V gene lookup returns CDR1 MDHEN and CDR2 SYDVKM. Deletions cut 3 bases from V and 8 bases from J, with 14 bases between. The CDR3 sequence: CASSFIPGGDSPLHF. CDR3 DNA sequence: TGTGCCAGCAGTTTTATCCCGGGAGGGGATTCACCCCTCCACTTT.

The V call is TRBV7-6, the J call TRBJ2-2, with D unresolved. The V gene lost 4 bases and the J gene lost 3 bases, with 6 bases spanning the gap. Germline loops: CDR1 SGHVS, CDR2 FNYEAQ. The CDR3 spans 13 residues. This CDR3 is CASSSRYTGELFF. The CDR3 DNA reads TGTGCCAGCAGCTCTCGATACACCGGGGAGCTGTTTTTT.